The rows below give T cell receptor beta chains drawn from one sample of a study of blood T cell repertoires in COVID-19. Using immunoSEQ multiplex PCR, the repertoire was profiled, and TCRdb retains in-frame clones only, with some absent. Here the sample spans fewer than 300,000 clones, about 91% being singletons. Sequenced material: peripheral blood. These receptors all stem from a person under 35 with COVID-19, enrolled during active disease. Both conserved end residues are part of each CDR3. The order of the fields is D gene, J gene, clone size, V gene, CDR3 DNA, CDR3 protein. A D gene is named only where the DNA matches it firmly. Clone size appears in some rows only: once, few, many, or a class for an expanded clone.

>-|TRBJ1-2|-|TRBV2
TGTGCCAGCAGAGGGGCGGGACTAAGATATGGCTACACCTTC
CASRGAGLRYGYTF
>-|TRBJ1-2|-|TRBV29-1
TGCAGCGCCCGGGGTCTGATGGGAGGCTACACCTTC
CSARGLMGGYTF
>TRBD1|TRBJ2-5|-|TRBV24-1
TGTGCCACCAGTGATTCCAGATGGGGGACAGGGTACGAGACCCAGTACTTC
CATSDSRWGTGYETQYF
>-|TRBJ2-7|-|TRBV18
TGTGCCAGCTCAGTTACAGGGAGCGAGCAGTACTTC
CASSVTGSEQYF
>TRBD2|TRBJ2-1|-|TRBV9
TGTGCCAGCAGCCCCTCCTCTTTTGCGGGAGGGCCTGTAGCCTACAATGAGCAGTTCTTC
CASSPSSFAGGPVAYNEQFF
>-|TRBJ2-7|few|TRBV5-4
TGTGCCACCCTCCCCCCGGGACTTGGCCCTTACGAGCAGTACTTC
CATLPPGLGPYEQYF
>-|TRBJ2-3|once|TRBV29-1
TGCAGCGCCAGAATCCTAGAAGATACGCAGTATTTT
CSARILEDTQYF
>TRBD2|TRBJ2-7|-|TRBV5-1
TGCGCCAGCAGCCTGGGACTAGCGGGAGGGGGCTACGAGCAGTACTTC
CASSLGLAGGGYEQYF
>-|TRBJ2-7|-|TRBV18
TGTGCCAGCTCACCACCGGGGGGGGCCTCACGGGAGCAGTACTTC
CASSPPGGASREQYF
>-|TRBJ1-4|once|TRBV9
TGTGCCAGCAGGGACGACAGCGCAACTAATGAAAAACTGTTTTTT
CASRDDSATNEKLFF
>TRBD2|TRBJ2-7|-|TRBV19
TGTGCCAGTAGTATTCGGAGCGGGAGGGCGTTCTACGAGCAGTACTTC
CASSIRSGRAFYEQYF
>-|TRBJ1-6|-|TRBV28
TGTGCCAGCAGTTACGGTCCGCCACCCCTCCACTTT
CASSYGPPPLHF
>-|TRBJ1-4|-|TRBV4-1
TGCGCCAGCAACCCCGCACAGGTGATGAGTGAAAAACTGTTTTTT
CASNPAQVMSEKLFF
>-|TRBJ2-7|few|TRBV7-7
TGTGCTAGCAGCTTAGGTGCAGGGCCGACCTACGAGCAGTACTTC
CASSLGAGPTYEQYF
>-|TRBJ2-4|-|TRBV25-1
TGTGCCAGCAGTTTAGGGGGTGACAAAAACATTCAGTACTTC
CASSLGGDKNIQYF
>-|TRBJ1-1|-|TRBV30
TGTGCCGGGGAAAAAAAGCGGGCGGTGACTGAAGCTTTCTTT
CAGEKKRAVTEAFF
>TRBD1|TRBJ1-6|-|TRBV9
TGTGCCAGCAGCTCAGGACAGGGACGCTCCTATAATTCACCCCTCCACTTT
CASSSGQGRSYNSPLHF
>-|TRBJ2-1|-|TRBV10-3
TGTGCCATCAGTGATAGAAGCGGGCCCTCCTACAATGAGCAGTTCTTC
CAISDRSGPSYNEQFF
>-|TRBJ1-2|-|TRBV19
TGTGCCAGTCGGAAGGGAGGGGGTGCCTATGGCTACACCTTC
CASRKGGGAYGYTF
>-|TRBJ2-3|-|TRBV5-1
TGCGCCAGCACTATTATGATGTATGGCACAGATACGCAGTATTTT
CASTIMMYGTDTQYF
>-|TRBJ2-1|-|TRBV12-5
TGTGCTAGTGCTCCCCGACAGGGAGGCTCCTACAATGAGCAGTTCTTC
CASAPRQGGSYNEQFF
>TRBD1|TRBJ2-5|-|TRBV7-2
TGTGCCAGCAGCTGGACAGGGGGCGAAGAGACCCAGTACTTC
CASSWTGGEETQYF
>TRBD2|TRBJ2-1|-|TRBV14
TGTGCCAGCAGCCCGGGACTAGCGGGTGAGCAGTTCTTC
CASSPGLAGEQFF
>-|TRBJ2-3|-|TRBV9
TGTGCCAGCAGCCGTGGGGGGATCACAGATACGCAGTATTTT
CASSRGGITDTQYF
>-|TRBJ2-1|once|TRBV7-2
TGTGCCAGCAGCTCCCTCGGGGTCTACAATGAGCAGTTCTTC
CASSSLGVYNEQFF
>-|TRBJ2-1|-|TRBV21-1
TGTGCCAGCAGCAAATCTTGGCCAGACAATGAGCAGTTCTTC
CASSKSWPDNEQFF
>-|TRBJ2-3|-|TRBV6-6
TGTGCCAGCACTCTCACCACCGGGAGTCGTACAGATACGCAGTATTTT
CASTLTTGSRTDTQYF
>TRBD1|TRBJ1-1|-|TRBV7-8
TGTGCCAGCAGCAGGGACAGGGCGAACACTGAAGCTTTCTTT
CASSRDRANTEAFF
>-|TRBJ2-1|-|TRBV6-6
TGTGCCAGCAGTTACTCGAGCCAGGGGTCCTACAATGAGCAGTTCTTC
CASSYSSQGSYNEQFF
>-|TRBJ1-2|-|TRBV5-1
TGCGCCAGCGCGCCCCGGGACAACTTGGAAAGCTACACCTTC
CASAPRDNLESYTF
>TRBD2|TRBJ2-1|once|TRBV28
TGTGCCAGCAGTTTAGCCCCTAGCGGCCGGAGCTCCTACAATGAGCAGTTCTTC
CASSLAPSGRSSYNEQFF
>-|TRBJ2-5|once|TRBV27
TGTGCCAGCAGTCTTGAAACAGGGAAGGGGAGCTCAAGTCGGGAGACCCAGTACTTC
CASSLETGKGSSSRETQYF
>-|TRBJ2-1|-|TRBV18
TGTGCCAGCTCACCACGAAGCGTCAATGAGCAGTTCTTC
CASSPRSVNEQFF
>-|TRBJ1-6|-|TRBV7-9
TGTGCCAGCAGCCGTACAGGCGAGAATTCACCCCTCCACTTT
CASSRTGENSPLHF
>-|TRBJ1-4|-|TRBV7-9
TGTGCCAGCAGCTTGGTGGGCAAGGGAGAGAAACTGTTTTTT
CASSLVGKGEKLFF
>TRBD1|TRBJ2-2|-|TRBV10-2
TGCGCCAGCACCGGGACAGGGCCTTGGGGGGGGGAGCTGTTTTTT
CASTGTGPWGGELFF
>TRBD1|TRBJ1-1|-|TRBV19
TGTGCCAGTATCTTCCCCGGGACAGGGGACAACACTGAAGCTTTCTTT
CASIFPGTGDNTEAFF
>-|TRBJ1-5|-|TRBV28
TGTGCCAGCAGTTCCTATCAGCCCCAGCATTTT
CASSSYQPQHF
>-|TRBJ1-3|-|TRBV12-5
TGTGCTAGTGGTCTTACATCGAGAAACACCATATATTTT
CASGLTSRNTIYF
>TRBD2|TRBJ2-7|-|TRBV12-3/TRBV12-4
TGTGCCAGCAGCCTCGGACTAGCGTACGAGCAGTACTTC
CASSLGLAYEQYF
>TRBD1|TRBJ1-2|-|TRBV19
TGTGCCAGTTTAGACAGGGCAGATGGCTACACCTTC
CASLDRADGYTF
>TRBD1|TRBJ1-2|-|TRBV24-1
TGTGCCACCAGTGATTCAGACAGGGCTGGCTACACCTTC
CATSDSDRAGYTF
>-|TRBJ2-3|-|TRBV7-8
TGTGCCAGCAGCTTTGGGGGCCAGCGCACAGATACGCAGTATTTT
CASSFGGQRTDTQYF
>TRBD2|TRBJ2-5|few|TRBV7-9
TGTGCCACCGGACTAGCGGGAATGGAGACCCAGTACTTC
CATGLAGMETQYF
>-|TRBJ2-5|once|TRBV2
TGTGCCAGCTCGCAGGGCCAAGAGACCCAGTACTTC
CASSQGQETQYF
>TRBD2|TRBJ2-1|-|TRBV20-1
TGCAGTGCTAGTGACCCTAGCGGCACGGGGAATGAGCAGTTCTTC
CSASDPSGTGNEQFF
>-|TRBJ2-7|-|TRBV27
TGTGCCAGCAGTTTGGGGGGACAGACCTACGAGCAGTACTTC
CASSLGGQTYEQYF
>TRBD2|TRBJ2-2|-|TRBV4-1
TGCGCCAGCAGCCGGCTAGCGGAGACCGGGGAGCTGTTTTTT
CASSRLAETGELFF
>-|TRBJ2-7|-|TRBV24-1
TGTGCCACCAGTGATCGGGGGAACTACTACGAGCAGTACTTC
CATSDRGNYYEQYF
>TRBD2|TRBJ2-1|-|TRBV24-1
TGTGCCACCAGTGATTCCGGGACTAGCGGGAGCGTGAGTAATGAGCAGTTCTTC
CATSDSGTSGSVSNEQFF
>-|TRBJ2-2|-|TRBV20-1
TGCAGTGCTAGTGTCTCCTTTTCCGGGGAGCTGTTTTTT
CSASVSFSGELFF
>TRBD2|TRBJ2-7|-|TRBV6-5
TGTGCCAGCAGACCCACCGGGACTAGCGGAGATGAGCAGTACTTC
CASRPTGTSGDEQYF
>-|TRBJ2-1|-|TRBV5-1
TGCGCCCTTAAGTCCGGCAATGAGCAGTTCTTC
CALKSGNEQFF
>TRBD2|TRBJ2-7|-|TRBV7-9
TGTGCCAGCAGCCAATCAGCGGGAGGGCCATACGAGCAGTACTTC
CASSQSAGGPYEQYF